The entry below describes one T cell receptor beta chain. The source of the sample is a study of blood T cell repertoires in COVID-19. V lost 3 bases, J lost 4 bases, and 3 bases stayed unmatched. The germline V gene has CDR1 SGHRS and CDR2 YFSETQ. The CDR3 is 14 residues long. The table came from immunoSEQ multiplex PCR; TCRdb's copy has only in-frame clones and leaves some out. The table shows 200,000 or so clones, with roughly 84% occurring only once. The sample comprised peripheral blood. This clonotype was sampled from a human donor in a cohort sampled during active COVID-19. This chain joins TRBV5-1 and TRBJ1-4; 7 nucleotides match TRBD1. As DNA, the CDR3 is TGCGCCAGCAGCTGGGGGGACAGTAATGAAAAACTGTTTTTT. Residues: CASSWGDSNEKLFF.